This TCR beta chain is from a study of shared clonotypes between healthy human individuals. Measured with immunoSEQ multiplex PCR; TCRdb has only the in-frame clones, and not every one. Altogether roughly 1.4 million clones are present, 97% to 99% being singletons, with the ten largest covering 0.36%. V lost 4 bases to trimming and J lost 11 bases; unmatched junction nucleotides: 13. The CDR3 runs 14 residues. Germline assignment: CDR1 MNHEY and CDR2 SMNVEV (reference sequence). Notes on this clone: Its specificity is not known.

Study-wide results and limits: Naive subsets usually exceeded memory subsets in estimated richness.

The clonotype comes from a man aged 30 to 39 in good health. The rearrangement links TRBV27 to TRBJ1-1, with TRBD1 identical over 7 bases. Sequenced sample: naive CD4+ T cells sorted from blood. Documented subset: CD45RA+ positively selected. CDR3 in amino acids: CASSSPTGKNEAFF. The CDR3, as DNA: TGTGCCAGCAGTTCCCCGACAGGGAAGAATGAGGCTTTCTTT.